These 9 T cell receptor beta chains came from one sample sequenced in a study of blood T cell repertoires in COVID-19 (TCRdb year 2020). The library was obtained by the immunoSEQ multiplex PCR assay. TCRdb retrieved this table from immuneACCESS and kept in-frame rearrangements only. Not all clones are present; in checked studies, unresolved V genes account for under half, and no reason is known for the remainder. A total of 30,000 to 40,000 clones appear in this sample, roughly 84% of them only once. Of the sample, around 13% falls within the top ten clones. The source material was peripheral blood. Receptors were obtained from a human donor in a cohort sampled during active COVID-19.

The genes are TRBV5-1 and TRBJ1-2; D is unclear. Germline values: CDR1 SGHRS, CDR2 YFSETQ. The CDR3 covers 13 residues. Trimming removed 0 bases from V and 2 bases from J, with 5 bases in between. The CDR3 reads CASSLGRNYGYTF. The DNA for the CDR3 is TGCGCCAGCAGCTTGGGCAGGAACTATGGCTACACCTTC.

The V call is TRBV10-2, the J call TRBJ2-5; 8 bases fit TRBD2. Trimming removed 3 bases from V and 3 bases from J; junction bases left unmatched: 3. Germline V gene data show CDR1 as WSHSY and CDR2 as SAAADI. This CDR3 comprises 14 residues. The CDR3 region is CASSERGGEETQYF. CDR3 bases: TGCGCCAGCAGTGAACGGGGGGGCGAAGAGACCCAGTACTTC.

This clone has more than one count but fewer than ten. CDR3 nucleotides: TGTGCCAGCAGCTGGTTCGGGGACAACAATCAGCCCCAGCATTTT. Translation gives CASSWFGDNNQPQHF. The rearrangement links TRBV7-2 to TRBJ1-5, with D maybe TRBD1 (6 bases). This CDR3 comprises 15 residues. Per germline, CDR1 SGHTA and CDR2 FQGNSA. The V end was cut by 4 bases, the J end by 3 bases, with 13 bases between.

The chain recombines TRBV6-1 with TRBJ1-5; perhaps TRBD1 as D (5 bases). The CDR3 consists of 13 residues. Trimming shortened V by 3 bases and J by 5 bases, and 8 bases separated the two germline ends. The germline gives CDR1 MNHNS, CDR2 SASEGT. For the CDR3, the DNA is TGTGCCAGCAGTGAGTACAGGCATCAGCCCCAGCATTTT. Amino acid sequence: CASSEYRHQPQHF.

The chain has TRBV19 and TRBJ1-2; D gene ambiguous. From germline, CDR1 is LNHDA and CDR2 SQIVND (reference sequence). Trimming left V 7 bases short and J 7 bases short, with 16 bases between. The length of the CDR3 is 13 residues. The CDR3 spells CASTTSGRVGYTF. In DNA form, the CDR3 reads TGTGCCAGTACCACCAGCGGGCGGGTTGGCTACACCTTC.

The chain joins TRBV3-1 (or the pseudogene TRBV3-2) to TRBJ2-3, with TRBD2 matching 7 bases. The germline V gene encodes CDR1 LGHDT and CDR2 YNNKEL (reference sequence). V lost 4 bases to trimming and J lost 1 base; unmatched junction nucleotides: 2. There are 14 residues in the CDR3. The CDR3 loop is CASSRSGGTDTQYF. CDR3 coding DNA: TGTGCCAGCAGCCGGAGCGGGGGCACAGATACGCAGTATTTT.

The chain employs TRBV6-2 or TRBV6-3 and TRBJ2-1; 15 bases are a match to TRBD2. There are 18 residues in the CDR3. V lost 6 bases and J lost 0; bases outside the gene matches: 6. Germline CDR1 is MNHEY and CDR2 is SVGEGT. CDR3 bases: TGTGCCAGCAGCTCCGGGACTAGCGGGGGGAGCTCCTACAATGAGCAGTTCTTC. Translated: CASSSGTSGGSSYNEQFF.

J is TRBJ1-4 and V is TRBV2, with TRBD1 matching over 9 bases. The trim removed 6 bases at V and 4 bases at J, leaving 6 bases unmatched. Germline V lookup: CDR1 SNHLY, CDR2 FYNNEI. There are 15 residues in the CDR3. This CDR3 is CASSGDRAYNEKLFF. CDR3 sequence (DNA): TGTGCCAGCAGCGGGGACAGGGCCTATAATGAAAAACTGTTTTTT.

This chain connects TRBV6-2 or TRBV6-3 to TRBJ2-5; 10 bases fit TRBD2. The V gene's germline CDR1 is MNHEY and CDR2 SVGEGT. The CDR3 contains 15 residues. Germline trimming cut 2 bases from V and 1 base from J; bases unmatched to any gene: 1. In DNA, the CDR3 is TGTGCCAGCAGTTACCCTAGCGGGGGCCAAGAGACCCAGTACTTC. Translated, it gives CASSYPSGGQETQYF.